The 18 T cell receptor beta chains given below trace back to one sample, sequenced in a study of cytomegalovirus exposure and HLA in healthy donors. PCR employed 60 Vbeta and 13 Jbeta primers. Some clones are missing from TCRdb's copy, which holds only in-frame ones; the method was immunoSEQ multiplex PCR. The sample shows 110,000 or so clones, 75% to 85% of them seen only once. Source material: PBMCs. These receptors were taken from a man aged 18 to 35 in good health and CMV-seronegative.

The rearrangement uses TRBV7-8 and TRBJ2-5; the D gene is possibly TRBD1 (7 bases). The CDR3 runs 15 residues. Trimming cost V 5 bases and J 5 bases, with 18 bases left between them. CDR1 and CDR2 from the germline V gene are SGHVS and FQNEAQ. The DNA for the CDR3 is TGTGCCAGCAGCCCAAGGGGGCTGGGGAGGGAGACCCAGTACTTC. It specifies CASSPRGLGRETQYF.

The chain joins TRBV29-1 to TRBJ1-3; tentatively, D is TRBD1 (6 bases). Between the trimmed V and J ends, which lost 4 bases and 3 bases, there was a span of 19 bases. The CDR3 consists of 16 residues. The germline V gene has CDR1 SQVTM and CDR2 ANQGSEA. DNA of the CDR3: TGCAGCGTTGCCTTCTCAGGGGAACCCATTGGAAACACCATATATTTT. This gives the protein CSVAFSGEPIGNTIYF.

The DNA for the CDR3 is TGTGCCAGCAGCCCTACACCTAGCGGGGGGGAGACCCAGTACTTC. Encoded protein: CASSPTPSGGETQYF. The V call is TRBV5-4, the J call TRBJ2-5; 11 nucleotides match TRBD2. The germline gives CDR1 SGHNT, CDR2 YYREEE (reference sequence). V lost 4 bases and J lost 5; bases outside the gene matches: 7. The CDR3 covers 15 residues. The complete variable domain, with remaining parts taken from reference TRBV5-4 and TRBJ2-5, reads ETGVTQSPTHLIKTRGQQVTLRCSSQSGHNTVSWYQQALGQGPQFIFQYYREEENGRGNFPPRFSGLQFPNYSSELNVNALELDDSALYLCASSPTPSGGETQYFGPGTRLLVL.

This chain connects TRBV7-8 to TRBJ1-5; 8 nucleotides line up with TRBD1. This CDR3 contains 15 residues. V shed 5 bases and J 5 bases; nucleotides not matched to a gene: 8. CDR1 is SGHVS and CDR2 is FQNEAQ in the germline V gene. The CDR3 sequence: CASSQQGAGDQPQHF. CDR3 bases: TGTGCCAGCAGCCAGCAGGGGGCTGGGGATCAGCCCCAGCATTTT.

The rearrangement links TRBV7-9 to TRBJ2-7; D might be TRBD1 (7 bases). Trimming removed 4 bases at V and 3 bases at J, with 16 bases between. This CDR3 region has 15 residues. Per germline, CDR1 SEHNR and CDR2 FQNEAQ (reference sequence). The CDR3 region is CASSSAGQSVYEQYF. Written as DNA, the CDR3 is TGTGCCAGCAGCTCCGCGGGACAGTCGGTCTACGAGCAGTACTTC. The full variable domain, in which reference TRBV7-9 and TRBJ2-7 provide the parts outside the CDR3, is DTGVSQNPRHKITKRGQNVTFRCDPISEHNRLYWYRQTLGQGPEFLTYFQNEAQLEKSRLLSDRFSAERPKGSFSTLEIQRTEQGDSAMYLCASSSAGQSVYEQYFGPGTRLTVT.

V usage is TRBV28 and J usage is TRBJ1-1; 8 bases agree with TRBD1. This CDR3 comprises 14 residues. J gave up 8 bases and V 6 bases, and 11 bases lay outside the gene matches. Germline values: CDR1 MDHEN, CDR2 SYDVKM. CDR3 nucleotide sequence: TGTGCCAGCAGGAAGGCAGGGGGCATTAGGGAAGCTTTCTTT. Protein sequence: CASRKAGGIREAFF.

This CDR3 reads CASSQDTARLHF. CDR3 nucleotides: TGTGCCAGCAGCCAAGACACCGCTAGACTCCACTTT. The chain uses TRBV14 and TRBJ1-6; D is unresolved. Germline V gene lookup returns CDR1 SGHDN and CDR2 FVKESK. The CDR3 covers 12 residues. Deletions cut 0 bases from V and 16 bases from J, with 10 bases between.

The rearrangement uses TRBV7-9 and TRBJ2-3, with 12 bases matching TRBD2. Germline assignment: CDR1 SEHNR and CDR2 FQNEAQ (reference sequence). CDR3 length equals 17 residues. Losses at the gene ends were 3 bases for V and 0 bases for J; bases not matched to a gene: 4. CDR3 sequence reads: CASSFGTSGGSTDTQYF. In DNA form, the CDR3 reads TGTGCCAGCAGCTTTGGAACTAGCGGGGGGAGCACAGATACGCAGTATTTT.

CDR3 loop: CASREGGNQPQHF. CDR3 nucleotides: TGTGCCAGCAGAGAGGGGGGCAATCAGCCCCAGCATTTT. This sequence joins TRBV6-6 and TRBJ1-5, with D perhaps matching TRBD1 (6 bases). Trimming removed 6 bases at V and 2 bases at J, with 8 bases between. The germline gives CDR1 MNHNY, CDR2 SVGAGI (reference sequence). The CDR3 is 13 amino acids.

The V and J genes are TRBV5-1 and TRBJ2-7, with unresolved D. Trimming stripped 3 bases from V and 7 bases from J, with 8 bases between. The CDR3 loop spans 11 amino acids. Germline V gene sequence: CDR1 SGHRS, CDR2 YFSETQ. CDR3: CASSSAEEQYF. The CDR3 region has the DNA TGCGCCAGCAGCTCGGCGGAGGAGCAGTACTTC.

The gene calls are TRBV28 and TRBJ2-7; 10 bases fit TRBD1. This CDR3 comprises 14 residues. Trimming removed 7 bases from V and 3 bases from J; junction bases left unmatched: 6. The germline gives CDR1 MDHEN, CDR2 SYDVKM. The CDR3 is CASIPGQGSYEQYF. CDR3 DNA: TGTGCCAGCATTCCGGGACAGGGGAGCTACGAGCAGTACTTC. The full variable domain, completed using reference TRBV28 and TRBJ2-7, is DVKVTQSSRYLVKRTGEKVFLECVQDMDHENMFWYRQDPGLGLRLIYFSYDVKMKEKGDIPEGYSVSREKKERFSLILESASTNQTSMYLCASIPGQGSYEQYFGPGTRLTVT.

Only one count was recorded for this clone. The chain joins TRBV30 to TRBJ1-5; TRBD1 aligns across 7 bases. The length of the CDR3 is 15 residues. Germline loops: CDR1 GTSNPN, CDR2 SVGIG (reference sequence). The trim removed 2 bases at V and 5 bases at J, leaving 9 bases unmatched. CDR3 loop: CAWSLTGLGHQPQHF. CDR3 nucleotides: TGTGCCTGGAGTTTGACAGGGCTGGGACATCAGCCCCAGCATTTT.

The rearrangement links TRBV11-2 to TRBJ1-4; D is possibly TRBD1 (5 bases). The CDR3 loop spans 13 amino acids. V lost 4 bases to trimming and J lost 8 bases, with 11 bases between them. Germline CDR1 SGHAT, CDR2 FQNNGV. This CDR3 reads CASSWSGGEKLFF. The CDR3 region has the DNA TGTGCCAGCAGCTGGAGTGGGGGGGAAAAACTGTTTTTT.

This chain links TRBV7-6 with TRBJ1-1; 7 bases align to TRBD1. The ends lost 5 bases at V and 6 bases at J; junction bases unmatched: 3. This CDR3 is 12 amino acids long. From germline, CDR1 is SGHVS and CDR2 FNYEAQ. CDR3 protein: CASSDRDAEAFF. The CDR3 DNA reads TGTGCCAGCAGCGACAGGGACGCTGAAGCTTTCTTT.

The chain combines TRBV4-3 with TRBJ2-7; 12 bases line up with TRBD1. V lost 3 bases, J lost 5 bases, and 8 bases stayed unmatched. This CDR3 is 16 amino acids long. CDR1 LGHNA and CDR2 YSLEER come from the germline V gene. CDR3 sequence (DNA): TGCGCCAGCAGCCAGAGTCCCGGGACAGGGGGCCACGAGCAGTACTTC. Translation: CASSQSPGTGGHEQYF.

This chain uses TRBV5-6 with TRBJ2-2; perhaps TRBD1 as D (5 bases). Germline V gene sequence: CDR1 SGHDT, CDR2 YYEEEE. V was trimmed by 0 bases and J by 8 bases, leaving 11 bases between them. The CDR3 runs 14 residues. CDR3 sequence reads: CASSLGGARGELFF. The CDR3 DNA is TGTGCCAGCAGCTTGGGGGGCGCTCGGGGGGAGCTGTTTTTT.

CDR3 sequence: CASSPGPYSYEQYF. CDR3 DNA sequence: TGCGCCAGCAGCCCAGGGCCTTACTCCTACGAGCAGTACTTC. This chain links TRBV4-1 with TRBJ2-7; D is possibly TRBD1 (5 bases). V was pared by 4 bases and J by 0 bases, with 10 bases between. The CDR3 length is 14 residues. The germline V gene encodes CDR1 MGHRA and CDR2 YSYEKL.

This clone has a single count. The V and J genes are TRBV27 and TRBJ1-1; TRBD1 aligns across 11 bases. V was pared by 7 bases and J by 7 bases, with 5 bases of the junction left unmatched. CDR1 and CDR2 (germline): MNHEY, SMNVEV (reference sequence). The CDR3 loop spans 13 amino acids. The DNA of the CDR3 is TGTGCCAGCAATGGACAGGGGGCGGGTGAAGCTTTCTTT. Residues: CASNGQGAGEAFF.